This T cell receptor beta chain was documented in a study of T cells in Graves' hyperthyroidism and ophthalmopathy. RNA transcripts yielded amplified TCR beta CDR3 regions. The TCR CDR3 was amplified in a first-round RT-PCR using the HTBI primer set. From the multiplex PCR reads, TCRdb called clonotypes with MiXCR, one entry per CDR3 protein. Of hundreds of thousands of distinct CDR3 sequences listed, roughly 16% are singletons. V was clipped by 4 bases and J by 5 bases, with 10 bases between them. This CDR3 contains 14 residues. The germline gives CDR1 SGHKS, CDR2 YYEKEE (reference sequence). V and J are TRBV5-5 and TRBJ1-6, with a tentative D call TRBD1 (5 bases). Sequencing used blood. This TCR was recovered from a woman in her thirties with Graves' hyperthyroidism. The CDR3 coding sequence is TGTGCCAGCAGCCCGACAGAGGATAATTCACCCCTCCACTTT. Translating it yields CASSPTEDNSPLHF. Filled out from reference TRBV5-5 and TRBJ1-6, the complete variable domain reads DAGVTQSPTHLIKTRGQQVTLRCSPISGHKSVSWYQQVLGQGPQFIFQYYEKEERGRGNFPDRFSARQFPNYSSELNVNALLLGDSALYLCASSPTEDNSPLHFGNGTRLTVT.